The 10 T cell receptor beta chains in this list originate from one sample, sequenced in a study of blood T cells in healthy people across ages. A sample-barcoded 5' primer and a J-beta primer mix were used in a second PCR of about 6 to 12 cycles. Via MiXCR, TCRdb re-called the 5' RACE reads, giving one row per CDR3 protein. Altogether some 1.5 million distinct CDR3 sequences are present, approximately 30% being singletons, with the ten largest covering roughly 8%. The sequenced sample was blood. These receptors all stem from a woman under 40 in good health.

Many counts were recorded for this clonotype. The gene calls are TRBV6-1 and TRBJ2-5; possible D gene TRBD1, 5 bases. The CDR3 runs 12 residues. Germline CDR1 reads MNHNS; CDR2 reads SASEGT. Trimming cost V 8 bases and J 5 bases, with 12 bases left between them. CDR3 DNA: TGTGCCAGCGGCCAGGGATGGGAGACCCAGTACTTC. Protein product: CASGQGWETQYF.

Only a few counts were recorded for this clonotype. The J gene is TRBJ1-4, the V gene TRBV20-1; 9 bases fit TRBD1. CDR3 size: 13 residues. The trim removed 6 bases at V and 7 bases at J, leaving 6 bases unmatched. CDR1 is DFQATT, CDR2 SNEGSKA, per germline (reference sequence). The chain's CDR3 is CSAGGQGSEKLFF. CDR3 DNA: TGCAGTGCCGGCGGACAGGGGAGTGAAAAACTGTTTTTT.

This clonotype showed up just a few times. The rearrangement uses TRBV29-1 and TRBJ2-1; possibly TRBD1 for D (6 bases). Looked up from germline, CDR1 is SQVTM and CDR2 is ANQGSEA. V lost 4 bases to trimming and J lost 4 bases, with 8 bases between them. The CDR3 runs to 12 residues. Here the CDR3 reads CSVGTEYNEQFF. In DNA form, the CDR3 reads TGCAGCGTTGGGACAGAGTACAATGAGCAGTTCTTC.

A few counts support this clonotype. DNA for the CDR3: TGTGCCAGCTCTAGTGGGCGGCGGACTAACTATGGCTACACCTTC. Translation gives CASSSGRRTNYGYTF. The rearrangement joins TRBV6-5 to TRBJ1-2; D ambiguous. The CDR3 is 15 amino acids. V lost 8 bases to trimming and J lost 0 bases, with 16 bases between them. Germline CDR1 is MNHEY and CDR2 is SVGAGI.

The V gene is TRBV27, the J gene TRBJ2-3, with 8 positions matching TRBD2. V shed 5 bases and J 3 bases; nucleotides not matched to a gene: 10. This CDR3 is built from 16 residues. Germline values: CDR1 MNHEY, CDR2 SMNVEV (reference sequence). CDR3 loop: CASSPSLSGTTDTQYF. DNA of the CDR3: TGTGCCAGCAGTCCTAGTCTTAGCGGGACTACAGATACGCAGTATTTT.

A remark on this clonotype: Since a much larger clone is just one base distant, this may be a read error. This chain links TRBV5-1 with TRBJ2-3; D perhaps matches TRBD2 (5 bases). Looked up from germline, CDR1 is SGHRS and CDR2 is YFSETQ. The V end lost 4 bases, the J end lost 4 bases, and 7 bases lay between the germline ends. The CDR3 runs to 12 residues. The CDR3 DNA reads TGCGCCAGCAGCCATAGCGCAGATACGCAGTATTTT. Translating gives CASSHSADTQYF.

The V gene is TRBV11-3, the J gene TRBJ2-1, with 7 positions matching TRBD2. Unmatched junction bases numbered 7, after V lost 1 base and J lost 7 bases. This CDR3 is built from 15 residues. Germline CDR1 reads SGHNT; CDR2 reads YENEEA. CDR3 protein: CASSLGSGPQNEQFF. The CDR3 DNA reads TGTGCCAGCAGCTTAGGTAGCGGGCCACAGAATGAGCAGTTCTTC. The full variable domain, rest sourced from reference TRBV11-3 and TRBJ2-1, is EAGVVQSPRYKIIEKKQPVAFWCNPISGHNTLYWYLQNLGQGPELLIRYENEEAVDDSQLPKDRFSAERLKGVDSTLKIQPAELGDSAVYLCASSLGSGPQNEQFFGPGTRLTVL.

This clonotype was observed a few times. The chain combines TRBV7-6 with TRBJ2-5; D gene ambiguous. The germline gives CDR1 SGHVS, CDR2 FNYEAQ. The CDR3 has 13 residues. V lost 3 bases, J lost 4 bases, and 9 bases lay in between. CDR3 DNA: TGTGCCAGCAGCTTCGACCCACGAGAGACCCAGTACTTC. It is translated as CASSFDPRETQYF.

This clonotype was observed a few times. The chain couples TRBV29-1 to TRBJ1-2, with TRBD1 matching over 7 bases. V dropped 7 bases and J dropped 5; count of bases not matched to a gene: 7. The CDR3 is made up of 12 amino acids. Germline CDR1 and CDR2: SQVTM and ANQGSEA. The DNA for the CDR3 is TGCAGCGATGGACAGGCGAATTATGGCTACACCTTC. Its protein product is CSDGQANYGYTF.

This clonotype has a handful of counts. V usage is TRBV6-6 and J usage is TRBJ2-4; D is unclear. This CDR3 is built from 14 residues. Germline CDR1 MNHNY, CDR2 SVGAGI (reference sequence). V was cut by 5 bases and J by 13 bases, with 21 bases left in between. The CDR3 region is CASSHENKLGEQYF. CDR3 DNA: TGTGCCAGCAGTCACGAAAATAAGTTAGGAGAGCAGTACTTC.